A single sample gave rise to the 10 T cell receptor beta chains below, sequenced in a study of T cells in Graves' hyperthyroidism and ophthalmopathy. There were TCR beta CDR3 regions amplified from RNA transcripts. During a first-round RT-PCR of the TCR CDR3, the HTBI primer set was used. From the multiplex PCR reads, TCRdb called clonotypes with MiXCR, one entry per CDR3 protein. The data show over 350,000 distinct CDR3 sequences, about 18% seen once. Sequencing used blood. The receptors here all came from a man aged 18-30 years with Graves' ophthalmopathy.

This clonotype showed up just a few times. The chain recombines TRBV4-1 with TRBJ2-1, with D possibly being TRBD1 (5 bases). Trimming cost V 1 base and J 4 bases, with 8 bases left between them. CDR1 and CDR2 (germline): MGHRA, YSYEKL. There are 14 residues in the CDR3. In nucleotides, the CDR3 is TGCGCCAGCAGCCAAGGGACAACTTACAATGAGCAGTTCTTC. Translation gives CASSQGTTYNEQFF.

The gene calls are TRBV7-6 and TRBJ2-3, with TRBD1 matching 7 bases. The trim removed 5 bases at V and 2 bases at J, leaving 16 bases unmatched. Germline lookup yields CDR1 SGHVS and CDR2 FNYEAQ. The CDR3 has 18 amino acids. The CDR3: CASSTDGPGRGFTDTQYF. CDR3 nucleotides: TGTGCCAGCAGCACCGATGGCCCAGGCAGGGGGTTCACAGATACGCAGTATTTT.

The chain employs TRBV10-3 and TRBJ1-1; D unclear. This CDR3 region has 14 residues. Per the germline V gene, CDR1 is ENHRY and CDR2 is SYGVKD. Trimming stripped 5 bases from V and 4 bases from J, with 14 bases between. CDR3 nucleotides: TGTGCCATCAGTCAACAGCCTGAGGGCACTGAAGCTTTCTTT. It yields the protein CAISQQPEGTEAFF.

In its sample, this clonotype was seen many times. This chain joins TRBV2 and TRBJ2-1; D not resolved. V was shortened by 5 bases and J by 7 bases, with 6 bases between the two germline ends. The CDR3 covers 11 residues. Germline CDR1 reads SNHLY; CDR2 reads FYNNEI. The CDR3, as DNA: TGTGCCAGCAGTAATTTAAATGAGCAGTTCTTC. This codes for CASSNLNEQFF.

Regarding this clonotype: This sequence may be a read error, since a much larger clone differs from it by one base. This chain links TRBV6-1 with TRBJ1-2, with D possibly TRBD1 on 5 matching bases. The CDR3 is 16 residues long. Trimming cost V 0 bases and J 4 bases, with 15 bases left between them. The germline V gene has CDR1 MNHNS and CDR2 SASEGT. CDR3 sequence: CASSEAGQGMGYGYTF. The CDR3 coding sequence is TGTGCCAGCAGTGAAGCGGGCCAGGGCATGGGCTATGGCTACACCTTC.

This clonotype has only a few counts. The chain combines TRBV18 with TRBJ1-5, with 7 bases fitting TRBD1. Per the germline V gene, CDR1 is KGHSH and CDR2 is LQKENI. With V trimmed by 4 bases and J by 1 base, 4 bases remained unmatched. The CDR3 length is 15 residues. CDR3 in amino acids: CASSRQGESNQPQHF. CDR3 nucleotide sequence: TGTGCCAGCTCACGTCAGGGGGAGAGCAATCAGCCCCAGCATTTT.

The table lists this clonotype with many counts. V usage is TRBV12-3 or TRBV12-4 and J usage is TRBJ1-2, with D possibly being TRBD1 (5 bases). The CDR3 length is 14 residues. V was cut by 7 bases and J by 4 bases, with 16 bases left in between. CDR3 DNA sequence: TGTGCCAGCACGCGACCCTCGGGGGGCTATGGCTACACCTTC. It translates to CASTRPSGGYGYTF.

This clonotype was recorded many times. The chain combines TRBV28 with TRBJ2-7; 10 nucleotides line up with TRBD1. CDR1 MDHEN and CDR2 SYDVKM come from the germline V gene. Trimming cost V 8 bases and J 6 bases; bases outside gene matches: 10. The CDR3 is made up of 14 amino acids. The CDR3 coding sequence is TGTGCCAGCTTTACCCGGGACAGGGGACCCGAGCAGTACTTC. This translates into CASFTRDRGPEQYF.

In DNA form, the CDR3 reads TGTGCCAGCAGCGACAGGGTCTCACCCCTCCACTTT. As protein: CASSDRVSPLHF. The V call is TRBV6-1, the J call TRBJ1-6; 7 bases are a match to TRBD1. The germline gives CDR1 MNHNS, CDR2 SASEGT. The CDR3 is 12 amino acids. Germline trimming cut 6 bases from V and 10 bases from J; bases unmatched to any gene: 3.

J is TRBJ1-4 and V is TRBV28; D is ambiguous. This CDR3 contains 14 residues. CDR1 and CDR2 from the germline V gene are MDHEN and SYDVKM. Trimming shortened V by 1 base and J by 8 bases, and 11 bases separated the two germline ends. Here the CDR3 reads CASSLFSTLEKLFF. The DNA of the CDR3 is TGTGCCAGCAGTTTATTTTCGACTTTGGAAAAACTGTTTTTT.